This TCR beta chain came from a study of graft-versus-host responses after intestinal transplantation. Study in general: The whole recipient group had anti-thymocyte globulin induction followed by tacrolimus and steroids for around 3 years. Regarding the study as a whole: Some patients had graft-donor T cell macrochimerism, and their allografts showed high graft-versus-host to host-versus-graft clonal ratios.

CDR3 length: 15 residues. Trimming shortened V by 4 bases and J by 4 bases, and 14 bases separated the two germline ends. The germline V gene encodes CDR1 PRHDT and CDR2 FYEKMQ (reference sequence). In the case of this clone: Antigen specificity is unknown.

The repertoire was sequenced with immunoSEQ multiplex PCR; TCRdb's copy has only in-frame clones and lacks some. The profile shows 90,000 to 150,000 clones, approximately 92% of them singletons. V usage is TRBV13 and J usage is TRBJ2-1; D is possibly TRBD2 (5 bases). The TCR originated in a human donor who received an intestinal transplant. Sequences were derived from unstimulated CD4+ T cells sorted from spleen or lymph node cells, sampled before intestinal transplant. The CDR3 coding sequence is TGTGCCAGCAGCTCGGGATCCTATCCGTACAATGAGCAGTTCTTC. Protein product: CASSSGSYPYNEQFF.